The entry below gives a single TCR beta chain sequence along with its context. The clone's antigen remains unknown. Qualities for individual bases were not recorded, and no much larger clone is one base off. This sample stems from a study of glioma-infiltrating T cells after dendritic cell vaccination (dated by TCRdb to about 2016). Context from the whole study: The cohort comprised roughly 15 glioblastoma patients from Phase I and II dendritic cell vaccination trials, 9 newly diagnosed and 6 with recurrent disease. In glioblastoma patients vaccinated with dendritic cells, deep sequencing of TCR beta CDR3 regions served to measure the amount of tumor-infiltrating lymphocytes and to compare repertoires between tumor and blood. Three intradermal dendritic cell vaccine injections were administered to patients at biweekly intervals in the arm below the axilla. Autologous tumor lysate-pulsed dendritic cell vaccination was administered to the patients between about 2003 and 2013. Survival after dendritic cell vaccination was correlated with TCR sequencing metrics such as TIL content and the overlap between tumor and blood repertoires. The vaccine was prepared from monocyte-derived dendritic cells that were cultured for more than six days with IL-4 and GM-CSF and then pulsed overnight with autologous tumor lysate. General conclusions and limits of the study: Longer time to progression and overall survival after dendritic cell vaccination were predicted by higher estimated pretreatment TIL content. The three-group TCR overlap response model was described as speculative and requiring prospective validation. TCR clonality showed no direct relationship with survival, which suggests that a diverse polyclonal response may be important. The cohort was small and heterogeneous, and full blood and tumor sets were available for few patients, with initial-recurrent tumor pairs available for even fewer patients.

The label giving this sample's time point can be read as: after dendritic cell vaccination, including at tumor progression/relapse. Selection of patients required sufficient residual fresh-frozen tumor tissue and over two years of available survival data. Molecular status otherwise varied across the glioblastoma patients, but none of them carried an isocitrate dehydrogenase mutation. PBMC were collected before vaccination, two weeks after the third vaccination, and at tumor progression if progression occurred. The Qiagen DNeasy Blood extraction Kit was used to extract genomic DNA. The immunoSEQ assay amplified TCRB CDR3 regions from about 2 micrograms of genomic DNA, or from all available DNA when less than that amount was available. The multiplex PCR relied on 60 forward primers for TCR V beta segments and 13 reverse primers for J beta segments. To estimate reads per starting template, synthetic control templates were spiked into each sample at limiting dilution. The Illumina HiSeq System generated sequencing reads of 87 bp. Concerning the study's data processing: To remove PCR and sequencing errors, closely related sequences were merged with a nearest neighbor algorithm. TCR overlap was defined as the percentage of unique tumor TCR beta sequences that were also found in the peripheral blood of the same patient. Entries here come from immuneACCESS through TCRdb and include only in-frame sequences with V and J called. Some clones fail to appear in such tables; in the studies checked, an unresolved V gene covers under half of the shortfall, and the cause of the remainder is unknown. V and J calls and clone size are copied from that table; D and trimming were computed from the DNA. This sample has 100,000 or so clones in its table, and 90% of those were observed once. The top ten hold roughly 2.8% of the sample.

Trimming leaves V shorter by 4 bases and J shorter by 0 bases, with the junction holding 6 bases beyond the gene matches. The CDR3 goes from the cysteine to the phenylalanine over 16 residues. Only CDR3 DNA is held: 48 bases, read in frame from base 1. The germline V gene yields SGHRS for CDR1 and YFSETQ for CDR2. The sequence derives from a human donor with glioblastoma. Specimen: blood, collected after dendritic cell vaccination. This receptor chain uses TRBV5-1 and TRBJ2-7; 11 nucleotides in the junction match TRBD1. The CDR3 region reads CASSGRGTGGSYEQYF. The DNA is as follows: TGCGCCAGCAGCGGGAGGGGGACAGGGGGCTCCTACGAGCAGTACTTC.